This passage covers 10 T cell receptor beta chains from one sample sequenced in a study of OX40 agonist ivuxolimab in advanced cancers. Libraries were prepared by immunoSEQ multiplex PCR; TCRdb keeps only in-frame clonotypes and omits some of them. Of more than 80,000 clones in the sample, roughly nine tenths were seen once. Sequenced material: CD4+ or CD8+ T cells sorted from blood, taken in a trial of the OX40 agonist ivuxolimab. The source of these receptors is an adult with an advanced solid tumor such as melanoma, head and neck, liver or kidney cancer.

The gene calls are TRBV19 and TRBJ2-7; tentatively, D is TRBD2 (5 bases). CDR1 and CDR2 (germline): LNHDA, SQIVND (reference sequence). Trimming left V 8 bases short and J 0 bases short, with 17 bases between. The CDR3 loop spans 15 amino acids. The CDR3: CASSDRAGYSYEQYF. CDR3 nucleotide sequence: TGTGCCAGTTCCGACCGGGCGGGTTACTCCTACGAGCAGTACTTC.

The V call is TRBV7-3, the J call TRBJ2-1; 9 positions agree with TRBD2. This CDR3 comprises 16 residues. V gave up 2 bases and J gave up 5 bases; unmatched junction bases: 7. The germline gives CDR1 SGHTA, CDR2 FQGTGA. Here the CDR3 reads CASSLRVAGVDNEQFF. CDR3 DNA sequence: TGTGCCAGCAGCTTACGGGTAGCGGGAGTAGACAATGAGCAGTTCTTC.

The V and J genes are TRBV5-1 and TRBJ1-5, with D perhaps TRBD1 (6 bases). This CDR3 spans 14 amino acids. The V end lost 5 bases, the J end lost 1 base, and 10 bases lay between the germline ends. Germline V gene data show CDR1 as SGHRS and CDR2 as YFSETQ. The CDR3 DNA follows: TGCGCCAGCAGTCCAGGGGAAAGCAATCAGCCCCAGCATTTT. Protein: CASSPGESNQPQHF. The entire variable domain, with the rest obtained from reference TRBV5-1 and TRBJ1-5, is as follows: KAGVTQTPRYLIKTRGQQVTLSCSPISGHRSVSWYQQTPGQGLQFLFEYFSETQRNKGNFPGRFSGRQFSNSRSEMNVSTLELGDSALYLCASSPGESNQPQHFGDGTRLSIL.

In this sample, this clone turned up once. The genes are TRBV10-1 and TRBJ2-3; D remains unclear. V was trimmed by 0 bases and J by 3 bases, leaving 4 bases between them. This CDR3 comprises 13 residues. CDR1 WNHNN and CDR2 SYGVQD come from the germline V gene (reference sequence). CDR3 amino acids: CASSESNTDTQYF. CDR3 DNA: TGCGCCAGCAGTGAGTCGAATACAGATACGCAGTATTTT.

The chain is built from TRBV10-1 and TRBJ2-3; TRBD2 matches 15 bases. The V and J ends lost 5 bases and 1 base, in that order; junction bases with no gene match: 7. Germline CDR1 WNHNN, CDR2 SYGVQD (reference sequence). The CDR3 consists of 18 residues. The CDR3 nucleotides are TGCGCCAGCAGTAAAGGACTAGCGGGAGGGCCCGGCACAGATACGCAGTATTTT. Its translation is CASSKGLAGGPGTDTQYF.

This clone has more than one count but fewer than ten. V usage is TRBV19 and J usage is TRBJ1-4; the match to TRBD1 covers 8 bases. CDR1 is LNHDA and CDR2 is SQIVND in the germline V gene (reference sequence). V was pared by 7 bases and J by 8 bases, with 12 bases of the junction left unmatched. The CDR3 covers 15 residues. CDR3 sequence (DNA): TGTGCCAGTACCCTCGGACAGGGAGGGGACGAAAAACTGTTTTTT. It encodes CASTLGQGGDEKLFF.

The gene calls are TRBV9 and TRBJ2-7; 8 bases agree with TRBD1. CDR1 is SGDLS, CDR2 YYNGEE, per germline. The CDR3 extends over 15 amino acids. Germline trimming cut 0 bases from V and 5 bases from J; bases unmatched to any gene: 7. CDR3: CASSVGLSGGDEQYF. In DNA form, the CDR3 reads TGTGCCAGCAGCGTAGGGCTTTCAGGGGGCGACGAGCAGTACTTC.

This chain connects TRBV19 to TRBJ2-3; D perhaps matches TRBD2 (6 bases). The CDR3 totals 15 residues. Germline CDR1 is LNHDA and CDR2 is SQIVND (reference sequence). V lost 6 bases, J lost 2 bases, and 15 bases lay in between. For the CDR3, the DNA is TGTGCCAGTAGCGCCACGTGGGGGGACACAGATACGCAGTATTTT. This sequence encodes CASSATWGDTDTQYF.

This clone appeared once. The chain links TRBV9 to TRBJ2-4; weak D call: TRBD2 (6 bases). Trimming shortened V by 0 bases and J by 8 bases, and 15 bases separated the two germline ends. Germline V gives CDR1 SGDLS, CDR2 YYNGEE. The length of the CDR3 is 15 residues. CDR3 in DNA: TGTGCCAGCAGCGTAGGATGGACTCCGGGGGACATTCAGTACTTC. This sequence encodes CASSVGWTPGDIQYF.

This chain joins TRBV28 and TRBJ1-5; D possibly corresponds to TRBD1 (5 bases). Looked up from germline, CDR1 is MDHEN and CDR2 is SYDVKM. V was trimmed by 4 bases and J by 0 bases, leaving 13 bases between them. The CDR3 is 16 residues long. The CDR3 region has the DNA TGTGCCAGCAGTTGGGGCAGGAAGTATAGCAATCAGCCCCAGCATTTT. It encodes CASSWGRKYSNQPQHF. The full variable domain, with the rest looked up from reference TRBV28 and TRBJ1-5, is DVKVTQSSRYLVKRTGEKVFLECVQDMDHENMFWYRQDPGLGLRLIYFSYDVKMKEKGDIPEGYSVSREKKERFSLILESASTNQTSMYLCASSWGRKYSNQPQHFGDGTRLSIL.